The TCR beta chain described here comes from a study of T cells in Graves' hyperthyroidism and ophthalmopathy. TCR beta CDR3 regions were amplified from RNA. First-round RT-PCR of the TCR CDR3 relied on the HTBI primer set. In TCRdb, the multiplex PCR reads were re-called with MiXCR into one record per CDR3 protein. The sample consists of approximately 590,000 distinct CDR3 sequences, 15% to 19% of them appearing once. Findings and limits, study-wide: Ophthalmopathy was told apart from stable hyperthyroidism by a 13 V-J model.

Germline values: CDR1 DFQATT, CDR2 SNEGSKA (reference sequence). With 6 bases clipped from V and 0 bases from J, the junction kept 11 bases outside the gene matches. CDR3 length equals 15 residues. Stability of Graves' hyperthyroidism was defined as absent ophthalmopathy progression within 18 months. Pregnant or lactating patients were excluded, as were those with uncontrolled infection or other autoimmune disease. This clonotype was picked up a small number of times. Antigen unknown. This sequence joins TRBV20-1 and TRBJ2-7, with 7 bases matching TRBD1. This TCR derives from a woman in her twenties or thirties with Graves' hyperthyroidism. Material: blood. CDR3 amino acids: CSANVDRASSYEQYF. The DNA of the CDR3 is TGCAGTGCCAACGTCGACAGGGCGAGCTCCTACGAGCAGTACTTC.